Described below is a single T cell receptor beta chain sequence and its context. The antigen is not known. This record belongs to a study of cytomegalovirus exposure and HLA in healthy donors. Notes on the study in general: In a later analysis, a missense DCLRE1C variant was linked to TCR beta V- and J-gene trimming.

PCR amplification relied on 60 Vbeta primers (plus 13 Jbeta primers). Generated by immunoSEQ multiplex PCR, the TCRdb table keeps only in-frame clones and is missing some. The data contain some 150,000 clones, 77% of them singletons. CDR1 is SGHRS and CDR2 is YFSETQ in the germline V gene. V shed 3 bases and J shed 0 bases, with 13 bases lying between them. The length of the CDR3 is 16 residues. V gene TRBV5-1 combines with J gene TRBJ2-1, with unresolved D. The material sequenced was PBMCs. This TCR came from a female donor in good health and CMV-seronegative. CDR3 bases: TGCGCCAGCAGCTCACTCCCGCGGTCCTCCTACAATGAGCAGTTCTTC. Amino acids: CASSSLPRSSYNEQFF. Full variable domain (outside the CDR3, taken from reference TRBV5-1 and TRBJ2-1): KAGVTQTPRYLIKTRGQQVTLSCSPISGHRSVSWYQQTPGQGLQFLFEYFSETQRNKGNFPGRFSGRQFSNSRSEMNVSTLELGDSALYLCASSSLPRSSYNEQFFGPGTRLTVL.